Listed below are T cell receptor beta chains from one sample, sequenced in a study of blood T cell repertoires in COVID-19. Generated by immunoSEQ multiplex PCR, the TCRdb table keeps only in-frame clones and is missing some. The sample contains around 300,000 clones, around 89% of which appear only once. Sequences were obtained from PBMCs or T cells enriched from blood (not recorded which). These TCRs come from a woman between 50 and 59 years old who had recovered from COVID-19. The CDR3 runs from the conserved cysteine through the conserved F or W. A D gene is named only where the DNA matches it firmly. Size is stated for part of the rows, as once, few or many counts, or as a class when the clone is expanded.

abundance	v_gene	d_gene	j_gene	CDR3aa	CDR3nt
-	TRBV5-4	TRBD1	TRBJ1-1	CASSTGTGLWKGAEAFF	TGTGCCAGCAGCACCGGGACAGGGCTTTGGAAAGGTGCTGAAGCTTTCTTT
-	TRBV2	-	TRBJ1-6	CASSAVRNNSPLHF	TGTGCCAGCAGTGCTGTCAGAAATAATTCACCCCTCCACTTT
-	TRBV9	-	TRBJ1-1	CASSVEEAEIGAFF	TGTGCCAGCAGCGTAGAGGAGGCGGAGATTGGAGCTTTCTTT
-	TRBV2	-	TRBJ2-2	CASSEISSNRVGELFF	TGTGCCAGCAGTGAAATAAGCAGCAATCGGGTCGGGGAGCTGTTTTTT
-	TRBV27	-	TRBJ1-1	CASSKYRVVNTEAFF	TGTGCCAGCAGTAAATACAGGGTCGTGAACACTGAAGCTTTCTTT
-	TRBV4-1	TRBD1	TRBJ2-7	CASSQYPGQGHEQYF	TGCGCCAGCAGCCAATACCCGGGACAGGGTCACGAGCAGTACTTC
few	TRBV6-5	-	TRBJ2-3	CASSPGASTDTQYF	TGTGCCAGCAGTCCAGGGGCTTCCACAGATACGCAGTATTTT
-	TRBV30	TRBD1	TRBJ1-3	CAWSVSNWGTGNFLARGNTIYF	TGTGCCTGGAGTGTCTCTAACTGGGGGACAGGGAATTTCTTAGCGAGGGGAAACACCATATATTTT
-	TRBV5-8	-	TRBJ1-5	CASSGRPQHF	TGTGCCAGCAGCGGCCGGCCCCAGCATTTT
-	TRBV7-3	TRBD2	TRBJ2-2	CASSKPSGSANTGELFF	TGTGCCAGCAGCAAACCTAGCGGGAGCGCGAACACCGGGGAGCTGTTTTTT
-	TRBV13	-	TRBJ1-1	CASSLGGGRINTEAFF	TGTGCCAGCAGCTTAGGGGGCGGGCGGATAAACACTGAAGCTTTCTTT
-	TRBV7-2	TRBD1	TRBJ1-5	CASSTGRGTTSNQPQHF	TGTGCCAGCAGCACCGGCAGGGGGACAACGAGCAATCAGCCCCAGCATTTT
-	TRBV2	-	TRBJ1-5	CASRPNPGDNQPQHF	TGTGCCAGCAGACCCAACCCAGGGGACAATCAGCCCCAGCATTTT
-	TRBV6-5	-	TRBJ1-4	CASSYTTGTNEKLFF	TGTGCCAGCAGTTACACTACAGGAACTAATGAAAAACTGTTTTTT
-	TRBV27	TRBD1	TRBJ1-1	CASSIRTGGGKIEAFF	TGTGCCAGCAGTATTAGGACAGGGGGAGGCAAAATTGAAGCTTTCTTT
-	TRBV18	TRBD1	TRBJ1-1	CASSRVTGAESEAFF	TGTGCCAGCTCACGGGTTACAGGGGCTGAGTCTGAAGCTTTCTTT
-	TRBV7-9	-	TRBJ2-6	CASSLGQATSGANVLTF	TGTGCCAGCAGCTTAGGACAGGCTACCTCTGGGGCCAACGTCCTGACTTTC
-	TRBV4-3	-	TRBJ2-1	CASSQVLQGLAHSSYNEQFF	TGCGCCAGCAGCCAAGTCCTCCAGGGCCTAGCGCACTCGTCCTACAATGAGCAGTTCTTC
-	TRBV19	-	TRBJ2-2	CASSIGQIHTGELFF	TGTGCCAGTAGTATCGGACAGATACACACCGGGGAGCTGTTTTTT
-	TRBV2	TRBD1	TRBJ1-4	CASGRDRNEKLFF	TGTGCCAGCGGAAGGGACAGAAATGAAAAACTGTTTTTT